The source of this T cell receptor (beta chain) is a study of T-cell reconstitution after alpha-beta-depleted transplantation in children. The V and J ends lost 5 bases and 0 bases, in that order; junction bases with no gene match: 7. The CDR3 spans 15 residues. CDR1 and CDR2 (germline): SGHRS, YFSETQ. Study-level results: Reports say that about two months after transplant, the alpha-beta T cells came out of several hundred graft clones that had expanded. T cells produced anew were the main source of T-cell counts and diversity one year after transplant.

Unique molecular identifiers were incorporated during preparation of the TCRbeta library. TCRdb fed the PCR reads into MiXCR, producing one record per CDR3 protein. The profile shows more than 400,000 distinct CDR3 sequences, around two fifths of them singletons. A single count supports this clonotype. Its antigen remains unidentified. This TCR was recovered from a girl between 2 and 10 years old with aplastic anemia, due to receive a stem cell transplant. The material sequenced was PBMCs, taken before TCRalphabeta/CD19-depleted stem cell transplant. The chain carries TRBV5-1 and TRBJ2-7, with 8 bases identical to TRBD1. The CDR3 coding sequence is TGCGCCAGCAGGAGTAACAGGGGGAACTCCTACGAGCAGTACTTC. This encodes CASRSNRGNSYEQYF.